These 20 T cell receptor beta chains were all obtained from the same sample, sequenced in a study of shared clonotypes between healthy human individuals. The data were produced by immunoSEQ multiplex PCR, yet TCRdb's version contains in-frame clones alone and is incomplete. The sample lists 980,000 or so clones, over 60% occurring once. Material: memory CD4+ T cells sorted from blood. The subset was: CD45RA-negative fraction. These receptors were obtained from a man aged 18 to 30 in good health.

The genes are TRBV7-9 and TRBJ2-1; TRBD1 might be the D (5 bases). Trimming took 1 base from V and 4 from J, leaving 8 bases between them. This CDR3 spans 14 amino acids. Germline CDR1 reads SEHNR; CDR2 reads FQNEAQ (reference sequence). Here the CDR3 DNA reads TGTGCCAGCAGCTTAGTGGGGCCGTACAATGAGCAGTTCTTC. Translating gives CASSLVGPYNEQFF.

This chain connects TRBV7-6 to TRBJ1-4; a possible D gene is TRBD1 (5 bases). In germline, CDR1 is SGHVS, CDR2 FNYEAQ. The V end was cut by 5 bases, the J end by 0 bases, with 10 bases between. The CDR3 length is 15 residues. CDR3 bases: TGTGCCAGCAGCCCCAGACAGTCAACTAATGAAAAACTGTTTTTT. Its protein product is CASSPRQSTNEKLFF.

J is TRBJ2-5 and V is TRBV7-9; D unclear. Germline CDR1 and CDR2: SEHNR and FQNEAQ (reference sequence). The CDR3 totals 15 residues. Trimming took 2 bases from V and 0 from J, leaving 10 bases between them. In nucleotides, the CDR3 is TGTGCCAGCAGCTTAAGCTCAGCGTACCAAGAGACCCAGTACTTC. Its protein is CASSLSSAYQETQYF.

This clone was recorded only once. This chain's CDR3 is CASISGSTDTQYF. The CDR3, as DNA: TGTGCCAGCATAAGTGGGAGCACAGATACGCAGTATTTT. V is TRBV6-6 and J is TRBJ2-3; D ambiguous. This CDR3 region has 13 residues. V gave up 7 bases and J gave up 0 bases, with 8 bases separating them. Germline lookup yields CDR1 MNHNY and CDR2 SVGAGI (reference sequence).

The V and J genes are TRBV28 and TRBJ2-7, with 10 bases identical to TRBD2. Germline trimming cut 1 base from V and 2 bases from J; bases unmatched to any gene: 2. CDR1 and CDR2 (germline): MDHEN, SYDVKM. There are 15 residues in the CDR3. CDR3 sequence (DNA): TGTGCCAGCAGTTTATCCCTAGCGGGGGCCTACGAGCAGTACTTC. Amino acid sequence: CASSLSLAGAYEQYF.

The chain links TRBV18 to TRBJ1-6; tentative D call: TRBD1 (5 bases). V lost 6 bases to trimming and J lost 9 bases, with 15 bases between them. Germline assignment: CDR1 KGHSH and CDR2 LQKENI. The CDR3 length is 14 residues. CDR3 DNA: TGTGCCAGCTCTTCTCAGGGTAGGGTTTCACCCCTCCACTTT. Amino acid sequence: CASSSQGRVSPLHF. Supplemented by reference TRBV18 and TRBJ1-6, the full variable domain reads NAGVMQNPRHLVRRRGQEARLRCSPMKGHSHVYWYRQLPEEGLKFMVYLQKENIIDESGMPKERFSAEFPKEGPSILRIQQVVRGDSAAYFCASSSQGRVSPLHFGNGTRLTVT.

The V call is TRBV5-4, the J call TRBJ1-1; D ambiguous. This CDR3 is 15 amino acids long. The germline V gene has CDR1 SGHNT and CDR2 YYREEE (reference sequence). Trimming cost V 4 bases and J 1 base, with 14 bases left between them. CDR3 coding DNA: TGTGCCAGCAGCGGGTTGGGCAGCGAGAACACTGAAGCTTTCTTT. Protein: CASSGLGSENTEAFF.

This clone was detected ten times or more. The chain is built from TRBV19 and TRBJ1-4; D gene ambiguous. Germline CDR1 and CDR2: LNHDA and SQIVND (reference sequence). V gave up 5 bases and J gave up 4 bases, with 11 bases separating them. The CDR3 consists of 14 residues. Here the CDR3 reads CASSYPSGNEKLFF. In DNA form, the CDR3 reads TGTGCCAGTAGTTATCCCAGCGGTAATGAAAAACTGTTTTTT.

This chain links TRBV29-1 with TRBJ1-2; perhaps TRBD1 as D (6 bases). The CDR3 loop spans 12 amino acids. Trimming took off 5 bases at V and 4 bases at J, with 11 bases between the two ends. The germline V gene has CDR1 SQVTM and CDR2 ANQGSEA. As DNA, the CDR3 is TGCAGCGTTAGCAGGGGCAGCTATGGCTACACCTTC. Amino acid sequence: CSVSRGSYGYTF.

The genes are TRBV10-3 and TRBJ2-7, with a weak D call TRBD2 (5 bases). V was cut by 3 bases and J by 2 bases, with 14 bases left in between. The V gene's germline CDR1 is ENHRY and CDR2 SYGVKD. The CDR3 has 15 amino acids. The CDR3: CAISDFRLATYEQYF. CDR3 sequence (DNA): TGTGCCATCAGTGATTTCCGGCTAGCAACCTACGAGCAGTACTTC.

In its sample, this clone was seen a few times. The sample contains more than one DNA sequence encoding this CDR3. The genes are TRBV19 and TRBJ1-1; 10 nucleotides agree with TRBD1. The germline CDR1 and CDR2 sequences are LNHDA and SQIVND (reference sequence). Trimming removed 5 bases from V and 4 bases from J; junction bases left unmatched: 4. The CDR3 has 14 residues. For the CDR3, the DNA is TGTGCCAGTAGTGACAGGGGGCTGGGCACTGAAGCTTTCTTT. This translates into CASSDRGLGTEAFF.

The chain joins TRBV6-1 to TRBJ2-5; maybe TRBD1 (6 bases). From germline, CDR1 is MNHNS and CDR2 SASEGT. The CDR3 is made up of 14 amino acids. V lost 3 bases to trimming and J lost 6 bases, with 14 bases between them. The CDR3 DNA follows: TGTGCCAGCAGTGAGGCCCCAGGGGAGAAGACCCAGTACTTC. Translation: CASSEAPGEKTQYF.

Comments on this clone: The sample carries other DNA sequences with the same CDR3. The chain links TRBV9 to TRBJ1-2, with 7 bases fitting TRBD1. The germline V gene has CDR1 SGDLS and CDR2 YYNGEE. The CDR3 extends over 11 amino acids. V lost 5 bases and J lost 7; bases outside the gene matches: 2. CDR3 protein: CASSRQGGYTF. DNA for the CDR3: TGTGCCAGCAGTAGACAGGGTGGCTACACCTTC.

The chain combines TRBV9 with TRBJ1-3; D gene uncertain. Germline lookup yields CDR1 SGDLS and CDR2 YYNGEE. Between the trimmed V and J ends, which lost 1 base and 0 bases, there was a span of 8 bases. The CDR3 length is 15 residues. The chain's CDR3 is CASSVSPLSGNTIYF. For the CDR3, the DNA is TGTGCCAGCAGCGTAAGTCCGCTCTCTGGAAACACCATATATTTT. The variable domain in full, with the rest retrieved from reference TRBV9 and TRBJ1-3, is DSGVTQTPKHLITATGQRVTLRCSPRSGDLSVYWYQQSLDQGLQFLIQYYNGEERAKGNILERFSAQQFPDLHSELNLSSLELGDSALYFCASSVSPLSGNTIYFGEGSWLTVV.

Comment on this clone: This specimen includes other DNA sequences encoding the same CDR3. The J gene is TRBJ1-5, the V gene TRBV19; no clear D. Germline lookup yields CDR1 LNHDA and CDR2 SQIVND (reference sequence). This CDR3 has 13 residues. V gave up 3 bases and J gave up 3 bases, with 6 bases separating them. In nucleotides, the CDR3 is TGTGCCAGTAGTATTCGTGACAATCAGCCCCAGCATTTT. This codes for CASSIRDNQPQHF.

The chain couples TRBV19 to TRBJ1-2; tentatively, D is TRBD1 (6 bases). Trimming took 7 bases from V and 1 from J, leaving 22 bases between them. Per germline, CDR1 LNHDA and CDR2 SQIVND (reference sequence). CDR3 length: 17 amino acids. CDR3 nucleotides: TGTGCCAGTACCCCCCAGGGCTTAAAGGGGGGTAACTATGGCTACACCTTC. This gives the protein CASTPQGLKGGNYGYTF.

The gene calls are TRBV28 and TRBJ1-2; no clear D. V dropped 5 bases and J dropped 6 bases, with 13 bases sitting between them. CDR1 MDHEN and CDR2 SYDVKM come from the germline V gene. This CDR3 is built from 13 residues. The CDR3 nucleotides read TGTGCCAGCAGTCCAGCGACCATCAATGGCTACACCTTC. Protein: CASSPATINGYTF.

The rearrangement links TRBV5-6 to TRBJ2-2; 10 nucleotides line up with TRBD1. CDR1 is SGHDT, CDR2 YYEEEE, per germline. This CDR3 is 18 amino acids long. J was trimmed by 1 base and V by 4 bases; bases with no gene match: 10. CDR3 bases: TGTGCCAGCAGCCGAAGCCCGGGACAGGGGTGGAACACCGGGGAGCTGTTTTTT. This encodes CASSRSPGQGWNTGELFF.

This sequence joins TRBV30 and TRBJ2-2; D is uncertain. V gave up 7 bases and J gave up 0 bases, with 18 bases separating them. Germline CDR1 and CDR2: GTSNPN and SVGIG (reference sequence). The CDR3 is 16 residues long. The CDR3 here is CAFTVLRFTNTGELFF. The CDR3 bases are TGTGCCTTCACGGTTCTTAGGTTTACGAACACCGGGGAGCTGTTTTTT.

The rearrangement links TRBV5-6 to TRBJ2-5; 9 bases align to TRBD1. The germline gives CDR1 SGHDT, CDR2 YYEEEE. The CDR3 consists of 16 residues. V shed 3 bases and J 4 bases; nucleotides not matched to a gene: 10. Written as DNA, the CDR3 is TGTGCCAGCAGCTACTGGGGACAGGGTGGGCGAGAGACCCAGTACTTC. Residues: CASSYWGQGGRETQYF.